Listed below are T cell receptor beta chains from one sample, sequenced in a study of blood T cell repertoires in COVID-19. The table came from immunoSEQ multiplex PCR; TCRdb's copy has only in-frame clones and leaves some out. The sample has about 180,000 clones, 88% seen once. Material: PBMCs or T cells enriched from blood (not recorded which). These receptors all stem from a woman in her late teens or twenties who had recovered from COVID-19. CDR3s include the opening cysteine and the closing phenylalanine or tryptophan. D genes are given only for firm matches. Clone size is given for some rows only: seen once, a few or many times, or a class if the clone is expanded.

size,J,V,D,CDR3,DNA
.,TRBJ1-1,TRBV27,.,CASRAQGRGAPEAFF,TGTGCCAGCAGAGCCCAAGGACGGGGAGCCCCTGAAGCTTTCTTT
.,TRBJ2-1,TRBV11-2,TRBD2,CASSYGASGDLNEQFF,TGTGCCAGCAGCTACGGGGCTAGCGGCGATCTCAATGAGCAGTTCTTC
.,TRBJ2-5,TRBV5-1,TRBD1,CASSRGQGAQETQYF,TGCGCCAGCAGCCGGGGACAGGGCGCGCAAGAGACCCAGTACTTC
.,TRBJ1-5,TRBV5-1,TRBD1,CASSSGQGINQPQHF,TGCGCCAGCAGCTCTGGACAGGGGATAAATCAGCCCCAGCATTTT
.,TRBJ2-7,TRBV5-6,TRBD1,CASSLGTGAPYEQYF,TGTGCCAGCAGCTTGGGGACAGGAGCTCCCTACGAGCAGTACTTC
.,TRBJ1-2,TRBV7-8,.,CASSPSGGGGNYGYTF,TGTGCCAGCAGCCCATCCGGGGGAGGGGGGAACTATGGCTACACCTTC
.,TRBJ1-1,TRBV4-3,.,CASSQIEGTEAFF,TGCGCCAGCAGCCAAATCGAGGGCACTGAAGCTTTCTTT
.,TRBJ2-1,TRBV7-9,.,CASSLRGAYNEQFF,TGTGCCAGCAGCCTCAGGGGGGCCTACAATGAGCAGTTCTTC
.,TRBJ1-1,TRBV5-6,TRBD1,CASRKMDRLNTEAFF,TGTGCCAGCAGGAAAATGGACAGGCTGAACACTGAAGCTTTCTTT
.,TRBJ1-5,TRBV28,.,CASRPPVDQPQHF,TGTGCCAGCAGGCCGCCAGTCGATCAGCCCCAGCATTTT
.,TRBJ2-3,TRBV15,.,CATSRVRGWADTQYF,TGTGCCACCAGCAGAGTCAGGGGCTGGGCAGATACGCAGTATTTT
.,TRBJ2-7,TRBV4-1,TRBD1,CASSHPGQGVNEQYF,TGCGCCAGCAGCCATCCGGGACAGGGTGTCAACGAGCAGTACTTC
once,TRBJ2-5,TRBV7-8,.,CASSLASRGYETQYF,TGTGCCAGCAGCTTAGCGAGCCGAGGTTATGAGACCCAGTACTTC
.,TRBJ2-7,TRBV28,.,CASNLSKRRESLGDEQYF,TGTGCCAGCAATCTCTCCAAAAGGAGGGAATCGTTGGGGGACGAGCAGTACTTC
.,TRBJ2-1,TRBV5-6,.,CASSLVPGNEQFF,TGTGCCAGCAGCTTGGTACCGGGCAATGAGCAGTTCTTC
.,TRBJ2-2,TRBV9,TRBD2,CASSEGLAAPGELFF,TGTGCCAGCAGCGAGGGACTAGCGGCTCCCGGGGAGCTGTTTTTT
few,TRBJ1-2,TRBV19,.,CASTTGVGTAGYTF,TGTGCCAGTACCACAGGTGTGGGTACTGCTGGCTACACCTTC
.,TRBJ1-2,TRBV7-2,.,CASSLSVREGYTF,TGTGCCAGCAGCTTATCGGTACGTGAAGGCTACACCTTC
.,TRBJ2-1,TRBV27,TRBD2,CASFGGRANEQFF,TGTGCCAGCTTTGGAGGGAGGGCCAATGAGCAGTTCTTC
.,TRBJ2-3,TRBV4-2,TRBD1,CASSHGTGDTDTQYF,TGTGCCAGCAGCCACGGGACAGGGGACACAGATACGCAGTATTTT